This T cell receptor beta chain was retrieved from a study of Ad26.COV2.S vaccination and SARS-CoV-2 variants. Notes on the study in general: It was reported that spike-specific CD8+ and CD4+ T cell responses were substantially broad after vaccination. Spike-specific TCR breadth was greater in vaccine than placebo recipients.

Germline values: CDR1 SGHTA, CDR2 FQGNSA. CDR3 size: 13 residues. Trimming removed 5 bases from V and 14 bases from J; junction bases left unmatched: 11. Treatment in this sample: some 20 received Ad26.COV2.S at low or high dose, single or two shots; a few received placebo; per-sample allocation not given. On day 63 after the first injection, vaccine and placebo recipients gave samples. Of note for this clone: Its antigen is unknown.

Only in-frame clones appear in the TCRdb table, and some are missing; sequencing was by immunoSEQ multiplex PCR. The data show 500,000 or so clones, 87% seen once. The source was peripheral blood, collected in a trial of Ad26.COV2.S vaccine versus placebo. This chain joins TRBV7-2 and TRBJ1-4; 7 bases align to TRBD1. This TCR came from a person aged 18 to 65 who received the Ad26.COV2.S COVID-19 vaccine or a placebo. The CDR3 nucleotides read TGTGCCAGCAGCCCCAGCCGGGACAGTGGGCTGTTTTTT. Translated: CASSPSRDSGLFF.